The T cell receptor beta chain described here comes from a study of blood T cell repertoires in COVID-19. Study details: Samples representing acute and convalescent COVID-19 were sourced from the United States, Italy and Spain. Nucleic acid was either cDNA or gDNA, and it came from T cells, B-cell-depleted T cells, or PBMCs.

As originally analysed: Nucleated cell counts were estimated from reference gene primer amplification. Measured with immunoSEQ multiplex PCR; TCRdb has only the in-frame clones, and not every one. V and J calls and clone size are copied from that table; D and trimming were computed from the DNA. Among about 100,000 clones listed, about 82% were seen once. The CDR3 is made up of 13 amino acids. Unmatched junction bases numbered 9, after V lost 7 bases and J lost 7 bases. CDR1 is KGHDR and CDR2 is SFDVKD in the germline V gene. The clonotype was recovered from a man aged 45-60 years with active or convalescent COVID-19. Sample: peripheral blood. This chain uses TRBV24-1 with TRBJ2-7; 7 nucleotides match TRBD1. Written as DNA, the CDR3 is TGTGCCACCAGCCGGGACAGCCATAAGGAGCAGTACTTC. Translating gives CATSRDSHKEQYF.